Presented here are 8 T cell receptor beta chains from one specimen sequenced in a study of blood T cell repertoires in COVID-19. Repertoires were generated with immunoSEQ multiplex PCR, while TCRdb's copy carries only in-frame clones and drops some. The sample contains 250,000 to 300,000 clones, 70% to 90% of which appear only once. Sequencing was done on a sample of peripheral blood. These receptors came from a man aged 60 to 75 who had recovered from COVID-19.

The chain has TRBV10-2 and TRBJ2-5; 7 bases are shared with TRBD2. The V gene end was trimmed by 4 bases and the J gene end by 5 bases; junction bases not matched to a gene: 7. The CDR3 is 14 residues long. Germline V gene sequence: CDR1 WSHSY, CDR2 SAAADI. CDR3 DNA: TGCGCCAGCAGTGCGACTGGGCGGGGGGAGACCCAGTACTTC. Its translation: CASSATGRGETQYF.

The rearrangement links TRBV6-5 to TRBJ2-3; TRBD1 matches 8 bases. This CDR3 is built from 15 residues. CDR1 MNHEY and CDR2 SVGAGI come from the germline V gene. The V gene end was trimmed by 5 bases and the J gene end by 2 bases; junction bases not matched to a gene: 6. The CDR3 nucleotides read TGTGCCAGCAGTCCGACAGGGGCGGTCACAGATACGCAGTATTTT. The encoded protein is CASSPTGAVTDTQYF.

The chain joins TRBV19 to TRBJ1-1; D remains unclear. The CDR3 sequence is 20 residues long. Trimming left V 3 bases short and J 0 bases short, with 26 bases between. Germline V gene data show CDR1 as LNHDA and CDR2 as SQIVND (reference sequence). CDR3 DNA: TGTGCCAGTAGTATTGGACTCCGGGCCGTTGGGCGGACTTTGAACACTGAAGCTTTCTTT. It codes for CASSIGLRAVGRTLNTEAFF.

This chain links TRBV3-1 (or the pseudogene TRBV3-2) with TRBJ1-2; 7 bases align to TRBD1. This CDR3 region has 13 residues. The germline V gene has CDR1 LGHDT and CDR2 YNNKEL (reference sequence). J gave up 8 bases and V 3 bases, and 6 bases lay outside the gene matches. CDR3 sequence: CASSQRQGSGYTF. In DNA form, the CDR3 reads TGTGCCAGCAGCCAGAGACAGGGTAGCGGCTACACCTTC.

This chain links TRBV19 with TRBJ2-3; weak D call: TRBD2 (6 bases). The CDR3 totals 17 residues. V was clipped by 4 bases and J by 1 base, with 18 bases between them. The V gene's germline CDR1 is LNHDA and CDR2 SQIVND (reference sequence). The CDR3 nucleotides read TGTGCCAGTAGTAGAATACCGGGACTGGGGGGCACAGATACGCAGTATTTT. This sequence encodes CASSRIPGLGGTDTQYF.

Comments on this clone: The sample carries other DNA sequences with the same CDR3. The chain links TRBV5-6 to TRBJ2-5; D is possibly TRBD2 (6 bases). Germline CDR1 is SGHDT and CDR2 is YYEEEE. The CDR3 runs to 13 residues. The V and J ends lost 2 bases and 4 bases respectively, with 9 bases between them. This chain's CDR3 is CASSFTGRETQYF. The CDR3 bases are TGTGCCAGCAGCTTCACCGGGAGAGAGACCCAGTACTTC.

This chain's CDR3 is CASSESRNGYGYTF. The CDR3 DNA sequence: TGCGCCAGCAGTGAGTCCAGGAACGGCTATGGCTACACCTTC. J is TRBJ1-2 and V is TRBV10-1, with D uncertain. The CDR3 loop spans 14 amino acids. Trimming stripped 0 bases from V and 4 bases from J, with 9 bases between. From germline, CDR1 is WNHNN and CDR2 SYGVQD (reference sequence).

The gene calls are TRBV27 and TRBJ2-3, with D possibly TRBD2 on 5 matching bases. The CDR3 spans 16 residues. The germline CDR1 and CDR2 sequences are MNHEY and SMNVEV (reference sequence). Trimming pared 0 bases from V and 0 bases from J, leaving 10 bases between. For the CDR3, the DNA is TGTGCCAGCAGTTTATCGGGGAGACCTAGCACAGATACGCAGTATTTT. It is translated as CASSLSGRPSTDTQYF.